The 30 T cell receptor beta chains presented below share a single source sample, sequenced in a study of OX40 agonist ivuxolimab in advanced cancers. Assay used: immunoSEQ multiplex PCR; TCRdb lists only in-frame clones, some missing. The sample contains about 17,000 clones, around 87% of which appear only once. The source material was CD4+ or CD8+ T cells sorted from blood, sampled in a trial of the OX40 agonist ivuxolimab. Receptors originate from an adult with an advanced solid tumor such as melanoma, head and neck, liver or kidney cancer.

This clone occurred a few times. This chain uses TRBV11-3 with TRBJ2-2, with D unclear. Germline V CDR1 and CDR2: SGHNT, YENEEA. V lost 5 bases and J 6 bases, leaving 7 bases between the germline ends. This CDR3 region has 12 residues. CDR3 in DNA: TGTGCCAGCAGCGTTAAACCCGGGGAGCTGTTTTTT. Protein sequence: CASSVKPGELFF.

V usage is TRBV6-5 and J usage is TRBJ2-3; D uncertain. The CDR3 is made up of 15 amino acids. Germline V gene data show CDR1 as MNHEY and CDR2 as SVGAGI. V was clipped by 0 bases and J by 6 bases, with 13 bases between them. CDR3 amino acids: CASSYSIRRTDTQYF. The CDR3 bases are TGTGCCAGCAGTTACTCGATACGGAGAACGGATACGCAGTATTTT.

The V and J genes are TRBV2 and TRBJ1-4; D not resolved. Trimming pared 5 bases from V and 6 bases from J, leaving 7 bases between. Germline V gene lookup returns CDR1 SNHLY and CDR2 FYNNEI. This CDR3 contains 12 residues. The CDR3 loop is CASSMEDEKLFF. The CDR3 DNA is TGTGCCAGCAGTATGGAGGATGAAAAACTGTTTTTT.

The chain couples TRBV9 to TRBJ2-3; 10 bases match TRBD2. The CDR3 totals 17 residues. Germline lookup yields CDR1 SGDLS and CDR2 YYNGEE. The V segment lost 0 bases and the J segment 0 bases; nucleotides outside the gene matches: 4. The DNA of the CDR3 is TGTGCCAGCAGCGTAGCCCTAGCGGGAGCTAGCACAGATACGCAGTATTTT. Protein product: CASSVALAGASTDTQYF.

The gene calls are TRBV6-4 and TRBJ2-1, with D possibly TRBD1 on 5 matching bases. The V end lost 0 bases, the J end lost 3 bases, and 9 bases lay between the germline ends. CDR1 and CDR2 from the germline V gene are MRHNA and SNTAGT. The CDR3 covers 15 residues. The CDR3 sequence is CASSDSTGNYNEQFF. The CDR3 DNA follows: TGTGCCAGCAGTGACTCCACAGGAAACTACAATGAGCAGTTCTTC.

The CDR3 DNA follows: TGTGCCAGTAGTATAGACGGGGAAAGGAACACTGAAGCTTTCTTT. Amino acid sequence: CASSIDGERNTEAFF. The gene calls are TRBV19 and TRBJ1-1; D is undetermined. V lost 0 bases, J lost 1 base, and 9 bases lay in between. Germline CDR1 reads LNHDA; CDR2 reads SQIVND (reference sequence). The CDR3 is 15 residues long. Combining the CDR3 with reference TRBV19 and TRBJ1-1 gives the whole variable domain DGGITQSPKYLFRKEGQNVTLSCEQNLNHDAMYWYRQDPGQGLRLIYYSQIVNDFQKGDIAEGYSVSREKKESFPLTVTSAQKNPTAFYLCASSIDGERNTEAFFGQGTRLTVV.

The chain uses TRBV28 and TRBJ2-2; TRBD1 or TRBD2 may be the D gene (6 bases each). Germline CDR1 MDHEN, CDR2 SYDVKM. This CDR3 comprises 15 residues. Trimming took off 3 bases at V and 9 bases at J, with 17 bases between the two ends. The CDR3 sequence: CASSFKEGGTRELFF. The DNA of the CDR3 is TGTGCCAGCAGTTTTAAGGAGGGGGGTACCCGGGAGCTGTTTTTT.

The chain carries TRBV7-9 and TRBJ1-2; no reliable D call. Germline CDR1 is SEHNR and CDR2 is FQNEAQ (reference sequence). This CDR3 comprises 13 residues. V was shortened by 6 bases and J by 5 bases, with 13 bases between the two germline ends. Here the CDR3 reads CASSSKEIYGYTF. CDR3 DNA: TGTGCCAGCAGTTCGAAGGAAATATATGGCTACACCTTC.

The chain couples TRBV29-1 to TRBJ1-2, with D hard to call. The CDR3 covers 11 residues. V lost 1 base and J lost 3, with 3 bases in between. Germline V gene sequence: CDR1 SQVTM, CDR2 ANQGSEA. The CDR3 region is CSVEGDYGYTF. CDR3 in DNA: TGCAGCGTTGAAGGGGACTATGGCTACACCTTC. Combining the CDR3 with reference TRBV29-1 and TRBJ1-2 gives the whole variable domain SAVISQKPSRDICQRGTSLTIQCQVDSQVTMMFWYRQQPGQSLTLIATANQGSEATYESGFVIDKFPISRPNLTFSTLTVSNMSPEDSSIYLCSVEGDYGYTFGSGTRLTVV.

V is TRBV28 and J is TRBJ2-7, with 11 nucleotides matching TRBD2. From germline, CDR1 is MDHEN and CDR2 SYDVKM. The CDR3 loop spans 17 amino acids. The trim removed 5 bases at V and 0 bases at J, leaving 9 bases unmatched. The CDR3 nucleotides read TGTGCCAGCAGTGAGGGACTAGCGGTTCTAAGCTCCTACGAGCAGTACTTC. It yields the protein CASSEGLAVLSSYEQYF.

This chain connects TRBV13 to TRBJ2-7; D uncertain. Trimming took off 5 bases at V and 2 bases at J, with 10 bases between the two ends. This CDR3 spans 13 amino acids. Per germline, CDR1 PRHDT and CDR2 FYEKMQ (reference sequence). CDR3: CASSQGRTYEQYF. CDR3 nucleotide sequence: TGTGCCAGCAGCCAAGGACGTACCTACGAGCAGTACTTC.

V usage is TRBV28 and J usage is TRBJ1-5; the D gene is possibly TRBD1 (5 bases). This CDR3 is built from 20 residues. Germline CDR1 is MDHEN and CDR2 is SYDVKM. V shed 5 bases and J shed 0 bases, with 26 bases lying between them. CDR3 amino acids: CASSHIGIWRGTYSNQPQHF. The CDR3 DNA reads TGTGCCAGCAGTCATATTGGGATATGGAGGGGAACTTATAGCAATCAGCCCCAGCATTTT.

The chain joins TRBV2 to TRBJ2-5; 16 bases map to TRBD2. This CDR3 has 16 amino acids. After removal of 4 bases from V and 3 bases from J, the junction contained 2 bases not matched to a gene. Germline V lookup: CDR1 SNHLY, CDR2 FYNNEI. The CDR3 DNA is TGTGCCAGCAGTGCGGGACTAGCGGGGGGGGAAGAGACCCAGTACTTC. Translated, it gives CASSAGLAGGEETQYF.

This rearrangement joins TRBV6-1 to TRBJ1-3; D unclear. Per the germline V gene, CDR1 is MNHNS and CDR2 is SASEGT. Deletions cut 4 bases from V and 0 bases from J, with 10 bases between. The CDR3 runs 15 residues. The CDR3 spells CASSAEPTSGNTIYF. CDR3 in DNA: TGTGCCAGCAGTGCCGAACCGACCTCTGGAAACACCATATATTTT.

This chain joins TRBV19 and TRBJ2-7; D not resolved. Germline V gives CDR1 LNHDA, CDR2 SQIVND (reference sequence). This CDR3 spans 13 amino acids. V was trimmed by 7 bases and J by 1 base, leaving 11 bases between them. The CDR3 bases are TGTGCCAGTATGGCACGAACATCCTACGAGCAGTACTTC. Its translation is CASMARTSYEQYF.

With regard to this clone: Other DNA sequences in the sample encode the same CDR3. The chain is built from TRBV9 and TRBJ2-3; D may be TRBD2 (5 bases). Between the trimmed V and J ends, which lost 1 base and 0 bases, there was a span of 9 bases. The CDR3 is 15 residues long. Germline CDR1 SGDLS, CDR2 YYNGEE. This chain's CDR3 is CASSVSGTSTDTQYF. The CDR3 DNA reads TGTGCCAGCAGCGTAAGCGGAACAAGCACAGATACGCAGTATTTT.

The J gene is TRBJ1-1, the V gene TRBV18; D perhaps matches TRBD1 (5 bases). V lost 3 bases to trimming and J lost 4 bases, with 12 bases between them. CDR3 length equals 14 residues. Germline V gene data show CDR1 as KGHSH and CDR2 as LQKENI. CDR3 residues: CASSPERGSTEAFF. The CDR3 nucleotides are TGTGCCAGCTCACCCGAGCGGGGCTCCACTGAAGCTTTCTTT.

This sequence joins TRBV6-5 and TRBJ2-3; 7 nucleotides line up with TRBD2. This CDR3 is built from 14 residues. V gave up 0 bases and J gave up 4 bases; unmatched junction bases: 1. Germline lookup yields CDR1 MNHEY and CDR2 SVGAGI. CDR3 sequence: CASSYSLAADTQYF. The CDR3 coding sequence is TGTGCCAGCAGTTACTCGCTAGCGGCAGATACGCAGTATTTT.

This clone occurred once. The V gene is TRBV30, the J gene TRBJ2-7; TRBD2 aligns across 7 bases. The CDR3 is 14 residues long. With V trimmed by 4 bases and J by 0 bases, 6 bases remained unmatched. Germline CDR1 is GTSNPN and CDR2 is SVGIG (reference sequence). The CDR3 loop reads CAWMGGAGSYEQYF. For the CDR3, the DNA is TGTGCCTGGATGGGAGGGGCGGGCTCCTACGAGCAGTACTTC.

The CDR3 DNA reads TGTGCCAGCTCACCACCCGACAGGGGACCCGAGCAGTACTTC. Protein product: CASSPPDRGPEQYF. The chain uses TRBV18 and TRBJ2-7; 8 bases agree with TRBD1. The CDR3 length is 14 residues. Germline V CDR1 and CDR2: KGHSH, LQKENI. V dropped 0 bases and J dropped 6; count of bases not matched to a gene: 4.

This clone was found a few times. V usage is TRBV2 and J usage is TRBJ2-5; D is unclear. V lost 4 bases and J 1 base, leaving 10 bases between the germline ends. The V gene's germline CDR1 is SNHLY and CDR2 FYNNEI. The CDR3 loop spans 14 amino acids. CDR3 region: CASSAGRAQETQYF. The CDR3, as DNA: TGTGCCAGCAGTGCTGGCAGAGCCCAAGAGACCCAGTACTTC.

J is TRBJ2-1 and V is TRBV14; D uncertain. The CDR3 is 14 residues long. Trimming left V 1 base short and J 3 bases short, with 7 bases between. CDR1 and CDR2 (germline): SGHDN, FVKESK. The CDR3 DNA is TGTGCCAGCAGCCAAGCAGGATACTACAATGAGCAGTTCTTC. Translation gives CASSQAGYYNEQFF.

The CDR3 sequence is CASSLAGATGELFF. The CDR3 nucleotides read TGTGCCAGCAGCTTAGCGGGAGCTACCGGGGAGCTGTTTTTT. This rearrangement joins TRBV11-2 to TRBJ2-2, with D possibly matching TRBD2 (6 bases). The CDR3 has 14 amino acids. Germline V gene sequence: CDR1 SGHAT, CDR2 FQNNGV. Deletions cut 1 base from V and 5 bases from J, with 8 bases between.

The V and J genes are TRBV7-9 and TRBJ2-7; D remains unclear. The CDR3 is made up of 12 amino acids. Germline-derived CDR1 and CDR2 are SEHNR and FQNEAQ (reference sequence). Trimming took off 2 bases at V and 5 bases at J, with 7 bases between the two ends. In nucleotides, the CDR3 is TGTGCCAGCAGCTTATCCAGTCACGAGCAGTACTTC. It encodes CASSLSSHEQYF.

The rearrangement joins TRBV27 to TRBJ1-5; D gene uncertain. CDR3 length: 16 amino acids. Trimming removed 3 bases at V and 0 bases at J, with 12 bases between. Germline V lookup: CDR1 MNHEY, CDR2 SMNVEV (reference sequence). The CDR3 nucleotides are TGTGCCAGCAGTTTCCCGAGGGCACATAGCAATCAGCCCCAGCATTTT. This translates into CASSFPRAHSNQPQHF.

The rearrangement uses TRBV9 and TRBJ2-3; possible D gene TRBD1, 5 bases. The germline gives CDR1 SGDLS, CDR2 YYNGEE. V gave up 0 bases and J gave up 2 bases, with 16 bases separating them. The CDR3 contains 17 residues. The chain's CDR3 is CASSVARDSLLTDTQYF. Written as DNA, the CDR3 is TGTGCCAGCAGCGTAGCCCGAGACAGTCTCCTCACAGATACGCAGTATTTT. Together with reference TRBV9 and TRBJ2-3, the CDR3 gives the full variable domain: DSGVTQTPKHLITATGQRVTLRCSPRSGDLSVYWYQQSLDQGLQFLIQYYNGEERAKGNILERFSAQQFPDLHSELNLSSLELGDSALYFCASSVARDSLLTDTQYFGPGTRLTVL.

Note on this clone: In the same sample, other DNA sequences code for this CDR3. V gene TRBV6-4 combines with J gene TRBJ1-1; D is unclear. Germline CDR1 MRHNA, CDR2 SNTAGT. Trimming removed 0 bases at V and 5 bases at J, with 7 bases between. The CDR3 runs 13 residues. As DNA, the CDR3 is TGTGCCAGCAGTGACTCGCTTAGTACTGAAGCTTTCTTT. It is translated as CASSDSLSTEAFF.

The chain recombines TRBV2 with TRBJ2-1, with a tentative D call TRBD2 (6 bases). V was pared by 1 base and J by 0 bases, with 10 bases between. The CDR3 runs to 16 residues. Germline assignment: CDR1 SNHLY and CDR2 FYNNEI. CDR3 protein: CASSEGASVSYNEQFF. CDR3 in DNA: TGTGCCAGCAGTGAAGGTGCTAGCGTCTCCTACAATGAGCAGTTCTTC.

Judged by abundance, this clone is medium-sized. V is TRBV4-1 and J is TRBJ2-7, with no clear D. V shed 1 base and J shed 0 bases, with 10 bases lying between them. The CDR3 extends over 15 amino acids. The germline CDR1 and CDR2 sequences are MGHRA and YSYEKL. The CDR3 DNA sequence: TGCGCCAGCAGCCAAGTTCACAGCTACTCCTACGAGCAGTACTTC. Its translation: CASSQVHSYSYEQYF.

In the case of this clone: The junction does not match germline at one end; this may be a read error. The V call is TRBV6-1, the J call TRBJ2-7, with D possibly TRBD2 on 6 matching bases. Germline CDR1 reads MNHNS; CDR2 reads SASEGT. This CDR3 is built from 15 residues. The CDR3 sequence is CASSQARDSSYEQYF. In DNA form, the CDR3 reads TGTGCCAGCAGTCAAGCGAGGGACTCCTCCTACGAGCAGTACTTC.